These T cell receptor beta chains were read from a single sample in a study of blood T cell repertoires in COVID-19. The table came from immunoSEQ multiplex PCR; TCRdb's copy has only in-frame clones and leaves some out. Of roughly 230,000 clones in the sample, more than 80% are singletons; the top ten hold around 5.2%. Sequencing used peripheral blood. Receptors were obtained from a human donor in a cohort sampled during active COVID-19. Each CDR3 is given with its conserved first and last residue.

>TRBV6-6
CASSYLQDTEAFF
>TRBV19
CASRPSRDSSYEQYF
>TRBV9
CASSPTDNYGYTF
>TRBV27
CASAQTTRGGEQFF
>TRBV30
CAGLGTARLEQFF
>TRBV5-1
CASSLDQRGRNTQYF
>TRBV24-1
CATRRTNYNEQFF
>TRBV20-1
CSASSGRGSLEQYF
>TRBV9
CASSVVTDTGELFF
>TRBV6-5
CATKITTGRNVLTF
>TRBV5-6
CASTTDRPNYGYTF
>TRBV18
CASSPGTGGTEAFF
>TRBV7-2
CASSLGEIRGEQFF
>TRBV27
CASSLGAGSYSYNSPLHF
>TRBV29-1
CSTGRGGETQYF
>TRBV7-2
CASSYGGAANTGELFF
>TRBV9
CASSPGTAYYEQYF
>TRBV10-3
CAIREQGADEQFF
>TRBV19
CASSDRGAYGYTF
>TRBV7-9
CASSLGVWAPGTEAFF
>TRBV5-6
CASSPLRQGSIGGYTF
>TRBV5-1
CASSSPGQITEQYF
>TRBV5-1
CASRVSSTDTQYF
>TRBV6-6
CASSYHGLRGRDGYTF